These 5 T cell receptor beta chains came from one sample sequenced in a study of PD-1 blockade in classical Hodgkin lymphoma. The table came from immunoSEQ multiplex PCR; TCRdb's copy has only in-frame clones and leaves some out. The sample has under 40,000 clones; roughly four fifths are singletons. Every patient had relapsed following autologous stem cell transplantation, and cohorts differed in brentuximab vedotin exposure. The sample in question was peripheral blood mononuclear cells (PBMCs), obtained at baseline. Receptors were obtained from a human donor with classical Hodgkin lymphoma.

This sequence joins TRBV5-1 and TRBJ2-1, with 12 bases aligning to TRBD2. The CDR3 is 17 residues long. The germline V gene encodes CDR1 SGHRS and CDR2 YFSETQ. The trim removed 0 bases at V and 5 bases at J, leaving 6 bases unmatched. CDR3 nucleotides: TGCGCCAGCAGCTTGGTTGCAGGACTAGCGGGGCACAATGAGCAGTTCTTC. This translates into CASSLVAGLAGHNEQFF.

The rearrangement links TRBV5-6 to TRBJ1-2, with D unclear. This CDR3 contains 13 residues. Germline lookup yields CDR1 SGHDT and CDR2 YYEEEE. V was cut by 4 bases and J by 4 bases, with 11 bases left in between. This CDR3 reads CASSPGVTYGYTF. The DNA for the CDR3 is TGTGCCAGCAGCCCTGGGGTCACCTATGGCTACACCTTC.

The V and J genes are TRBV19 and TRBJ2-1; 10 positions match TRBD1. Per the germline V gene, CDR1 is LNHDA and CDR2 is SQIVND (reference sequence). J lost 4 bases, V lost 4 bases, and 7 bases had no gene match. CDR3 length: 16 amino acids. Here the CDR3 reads CASSKGQGITYNEQFF. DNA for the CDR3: TGTGCCAGTAGTAAGGGACAGGGGATAACGTACAATGAGCAGTTCTTC.

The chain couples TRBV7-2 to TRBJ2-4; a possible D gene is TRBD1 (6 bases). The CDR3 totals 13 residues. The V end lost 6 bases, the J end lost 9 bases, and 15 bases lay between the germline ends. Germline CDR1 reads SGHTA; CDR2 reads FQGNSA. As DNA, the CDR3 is TGTGCCAGCAGTAGACAGGATTCGGGCATTCAGTACTTC. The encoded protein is CASSRQDSGIQYF.

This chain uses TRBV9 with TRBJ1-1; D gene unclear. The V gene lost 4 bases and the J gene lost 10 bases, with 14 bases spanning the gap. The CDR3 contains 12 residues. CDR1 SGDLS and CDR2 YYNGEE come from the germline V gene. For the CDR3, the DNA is TGTGCCAGCAGCCCCGGGAACGTCCCAGCTTTCTTT. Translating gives CASSPGNVPAFF. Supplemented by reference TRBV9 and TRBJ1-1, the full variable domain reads DSGVTQTPKHLITATGQRVTLRCSPRSGDLSVYWYQQSLDQGLQFLIQYYNGEERAKGNILERFSAQQFPDLHSELNLSSLELGDSALYFCASSPGNVPAFFGQGTRLTVV.